This T cell receptor (beta chain) was documented in a study of Tregs in tolerant kidney transplant recipients (dated by TCRdb to between 2017 and 2020). Study-level background: Related donors were used in the transplants with nonmyeloablative bone marrow transplantation, and mixed chimerism was transient in the human trials. Before combined kidney and bone marrow transplantation, this study identified donor-specific regulatory T cells using TCRbeta sequencing and then followed those same cells after transplant.

Its CDR3 holds 14 amino acids, cysteine through phenylalanine. The DNA shown is the 42-base CDR3, in frame from base 1. The V end loses 2 bases and the J end loses 1 base, and a stretch of 10 bases separates them. The germline V gene (reference sequence) sets CDR1 to GTSNPN and CDR2 to SVGIG. Genomic DNA was extracted from sorted cells with the QIAGEN DNeasy Blood and Tissue Kit for TCRbeta CDR3 sequencing. Through immunoSEQ, high-throughput TCRbeta CDR3 sequencing was done commercially, including PCR amplification with internal controls and bias correction. In the original analysis: Unique productive TCRbeta sequences were defined by CDR3 nucleotide sequence where primers matched, otherwise by CDR3 amino acid sequence with Vbeta and Jbeta genes. Sorting error was corrected by removing sequences shared between sorted populations at a frequency ratio of 2:1 or less, and the remaining shared sequences were assigned to the higher population. Sequences were defined as donor-reactive when expanded at least 5-fold in CFSE-low cells versus unstimulated cells and present at a frequency of at least 0.01% in CFSE-low cells. Repertoire divergence was quantified by Jensen-Shannon divergence using the top 100 TCRbeta sequences ranked by frequency. For samples with multiple sequencing runs, sorting error was corrected in each run separately before the runs were combined. TCRdb stores this immuneACCESS table with in-frame sequences only. Part of the clones is absent; in the studies checked, under half of the shortfall reflects unresolved V genes, and no reason is known for the rest. V, J and clone size derive from that table, while D and trimming were established from the DNA sequence. The sample contains 60,000 to 95,000 clones, around 98% of them found a single time. Clones ranked in the top ten supply approximately 0.52% of the sample.

Findings and caveats that apply to the study as a whole: Although technical replication error seemed to be minimal, the question of biological reproducibility was not addressed directly. The most biologically relevant and donor-specific TCRbeta repertoire appeared to be identified by expanding Tregs with activated donor B cells. Because only a small number of patients were included, the study had limitations, and the results will need to be validated in larger populations as well as under other immunosuppression protocols. Because the PCR primers were changed over time for some patients, nucleotide-level comparison could not be performed across the samples from those patients. In tolerant patients, donor-specific Tregs expanded more than Tregs overall, which suggests antigen-driven rather than nonspecific expansion.

This specimen's time point label, per the study, means: blood sample drawn before combined kidney and bone marrow transplant. Thawed PBMCs were FACS-sorted into unstimulated Tregs (CD4+CD25+CD127-), CD4+ non-Tregs (CD4+CD25-), CD4 cells and CD8 cells. The patients were several recipients of combined kidney and bone marrow transplants from the ITN036ST trial, and samples were available only from these trial subjects. Healthy control blood was processed by Ficoll density gradient to PBMCs and cryopreserved; patient PBMCs were collected before and after transplant. This clone was counted a single time. Its specific antigen is unknown. No base qualities exist here, and no much larger clone lies one base off it.

This material consisted of CD4+ T cells from blood, taken before the transplant. This clonotype was obtained from a human donor who received a combined kidney and bone marrow transplant. The sequence is built from TRBV30 and TRBJ2-3; TRBD1 is a weak D gene call, 5 bases matching. At the DNA level, the sequence is TGTGCCTGGAGTACTGGGGCGGGCACAGATACGCAGTATTTT. This codes for CAWSTGAGTDTQYF.